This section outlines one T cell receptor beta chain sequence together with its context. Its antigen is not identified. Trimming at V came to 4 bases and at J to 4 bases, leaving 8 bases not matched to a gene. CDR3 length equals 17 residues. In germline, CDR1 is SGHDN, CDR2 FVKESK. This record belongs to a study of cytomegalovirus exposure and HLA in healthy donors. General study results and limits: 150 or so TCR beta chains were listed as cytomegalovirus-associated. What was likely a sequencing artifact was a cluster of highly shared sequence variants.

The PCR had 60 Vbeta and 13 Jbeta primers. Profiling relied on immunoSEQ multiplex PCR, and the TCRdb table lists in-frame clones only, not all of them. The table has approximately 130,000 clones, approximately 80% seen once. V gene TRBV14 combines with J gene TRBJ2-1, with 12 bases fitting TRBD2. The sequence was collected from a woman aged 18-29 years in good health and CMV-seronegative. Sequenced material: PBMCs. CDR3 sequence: CASSPRPGLAGYNEQFF. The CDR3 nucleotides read TGTGCCAGCAGCCCAAGGCCCGGACTAGCGGGATACAATGAGCAGTTCTTC.